Listed here is a single T cell receptor beta chain. Its antigen remains unidentified. CDR1 and CDR2 from the germline V gene are DFQATT and SNEGSKA (reference sequence). This CDR3 has 13 residues. The entry originates in a study of monozygotic twins with inflammatory bowel disease. Study findings and constraints: Clonotype sharing was lower in IBD patients than healthy twins, most markedly with disease activity. TCRbeta diversity (inverse Simpson) was lower in IBD patients than in healthy co-twins.

TCRdb reprocessed the 5' RACE reads, keeping one entry per CDR3 protein, no DNA. The sample has about 450,000 distinct CDR3 sequences. The chain couples TRBV20-1 to TRBJ2-5; TCRdb's D call of TRBD1 is untestable without DNA. What was sequenced was blood. The TCR sequence derives from a human donor with ulcerative colitis or Crohn's disease, or a healthy co-twin of an affected twin (not recorded which). The CDR3 loop is CSARSGGWETQYF.